Listed below are T cell receptor beta chains from one sample, sequenced in a study of Ad26.COV2.S vaccination and SARS-CoV-2 variants. Profiled with immunoSEQ multiplex PCR; TCRdb holds only in-frame clones, not every one. This repertoire shows 300,000 to 350,000 clones, approximately 90% found once; its top ten account for around 5.3%. The material was peripheral blood, obtained in a trial of Ad26.COV2.S vaccine versus placebo. The receptors derive from a person between 18 and 60 years old who received the Ad26.COV2.S COVID-19 vaccine or a placebo. Each CDR3 is given without its conserved first and last residue.

j_call v_call cdr3_aa
TRBJ2-1 TRBV11-3 ASSSGGRTRGYDEQF
TRBJ2-1 TRBV5-1 ASSPSDQGGSEQF
TRBJ2-7 TRBV5-1 ASSLGAGAYEQY
TRBJ1-3 TRBV10-3 AISQQGVSGNTIY
TRBJ2-5 TRBV7-7 ASADQETQY
TRBJ1-2 TRBV4-3 ASSQAVWEYGYT
TRBJ1-1 TRBV19 ASRDRERSGSTEAF
TRBJ1-5 TRBV6-2/TRBV6-3 ASSTRDRGSYSNQPQH
TRBJ2-3 TRBV5-1 ASSHARTSTDTQY
TRBJ2-7 TRBV28 ASSLGLAGGQIGEQY
TRBJ1-5 TRBV28 ASSLVPADRVAQPQH
TRBJ2-3 TRBV27 ASSLTSLEDTQY
TRBJ2-7 TRBV4-3 ASSQDGTPAYEQY
TRBJ2-1 TRBV13 ASSLDSGTNEQF
TRBJ2-7 TRBV28 ASSFRLLAYEQY
TRBJ1-2 TRBV6-6 ASSYSPDDYGYT
TRBJ2-6 TRBV5-1 ASSFPGQGAPGANVLT
TRBJ1-2 TRBV4-1 ASRRTGDYGYT
TRBJ2-7 TRBV5-6 ASSLEGQGSYEQY
TRBJ1-5 TRBV28 ASHRQGRQPQH
TRBJ2-5 TRBV5-1 ASSLRTVRETQY
TRBJ1-2 TRBV6-1 ASSEVWDRGYT
TRBJ2-1 TRBV19 ASSTTVLYNEQF
TRBJ2-1 TRBV5-1 ASSLGSEYNEQF
TRBJ1-2 TRBV7-2 ASSRLAGSGYT
TRBJ1-1 TRBV7-9 ASSLGRVANTEAF
TRBJ1-2 TRBV9 ASSVAKEPGQFHYGYT
TRBJ2-4 TRBV14 ASSQGEYRGPQY
TRBJ2-3 TRBV4-1 ASSPTGTSGDTQY
TRBJ1-5 TRBV27 ASSPTVVSPQH
TRBJ1-2 TRBV25-1 ASSDSRGRYGYT
TRBJ2-2 TRBV24-1 ATSDYTGELF
TRBJ1-5 TRBV6-5 ATGRGPSQPQH
TRBJ1-2 TRBV12-5 ASGLQGCGYT
TRBJ2-3 TRBV7-3 ASSRTGEKTDTQY
TRBJ1-5 TRBV6-2/TRBV6-3 ASSYLQGGQPQH
TRBJ2-2 TRBV18 ASSSPPNRRNTGELF
TRBJ2-2 TRBV24-1 ATSEFPQRESAGELF
TRBJ2-3 TRBV27 ASSSLKTGGGTDTQY
TRBJ1-2 TRBV7-9 ASSSGVRYGYT
TRBJ1-6 TRBV19 ASRVSSYNSPLH
TRBJ1-2 TRBV6-5 ASSRQGGFGYT
TRBJ2-1 TRBV25-1 ASRQSSYNEQF
TRBJ1-2 TRBV30 AWNSGGSYGYT
TRBJ2-7 TRBV10-3 AISNTGTGYEQY
TRBJ2-3 TRBV9 ASSASALADTQY
TRBJ2-5 TRBV4-3 ASSQVAGLPETQY
TRBJ2-1 TRBV29-1 SVEDPRVSYNEQF
TRBJ1-4 TRBV2 ASRDDRDEKLF
TRBJ1-2 TRBV28 ASSFVYGQPNYGYT
TRBJ1-2 TRBV19 ASRRDRVNYGYT
TRBJ2-3 TRBV5-6 ASSPLDPGGTDTQY
TRBJ2-3 TRBV5-6 ASSADPTDTQY
TRBJ1-1 TRBV5-1 ASSSPLLNTEAF
TRBJ1-2 TRBV7-9 ASSPPGDGYT
TRBJ1-3 TRBV10-3 AISSGISGNTIY
TRBJ2-7 TRBV7-8 ASSASGTLSYEQY
TRBJ2-7 TRBV3-1/TRBV3-2 ASSPSSGTYEQY
TRBJ1-6 TRBV11-2 ASSLSTANSPLH
TRBJ2-1 TRBV11-2 ASSLVGNEQF